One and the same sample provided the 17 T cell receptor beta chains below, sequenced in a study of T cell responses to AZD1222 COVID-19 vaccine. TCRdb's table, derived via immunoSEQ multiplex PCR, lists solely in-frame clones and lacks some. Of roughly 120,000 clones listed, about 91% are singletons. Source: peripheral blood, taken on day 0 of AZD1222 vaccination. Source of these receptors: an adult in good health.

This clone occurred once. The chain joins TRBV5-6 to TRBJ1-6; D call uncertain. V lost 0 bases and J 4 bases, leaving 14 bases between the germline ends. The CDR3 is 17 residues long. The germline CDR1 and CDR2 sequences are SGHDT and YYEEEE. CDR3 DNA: TGTGCCAGCAGCTTGGACGGAACAAGCCAGTATAATTCACCCCTCCACTTT. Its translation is CASSLDGTSQYNSPLHF.

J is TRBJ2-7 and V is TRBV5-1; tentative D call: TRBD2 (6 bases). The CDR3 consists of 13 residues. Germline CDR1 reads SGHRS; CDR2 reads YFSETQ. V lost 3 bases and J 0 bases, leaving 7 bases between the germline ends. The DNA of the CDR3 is TGCGCCAGCAGCTCGGGACTCTCCTACGAGCAGTACTTC. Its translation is CASSSGLSYEQYF. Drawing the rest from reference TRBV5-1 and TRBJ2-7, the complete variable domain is KAGVTQTPRYLIKTRGQQVTLSCSPISGHRSVSWYQQTPGQGLQFLFEYFSETQRNKGNFPGRFSGRQFSNSRSEMNVSTLELGDSALYLCASSSGLSYEQYFGPGTRLTVT.

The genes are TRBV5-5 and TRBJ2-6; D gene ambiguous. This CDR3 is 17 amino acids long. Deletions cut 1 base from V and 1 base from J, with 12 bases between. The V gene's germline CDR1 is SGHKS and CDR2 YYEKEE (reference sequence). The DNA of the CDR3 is TGTGCCAGCAGCTTGTGGTCTTGGGATTCTGGGGCCAACGTCCTGACTTTC. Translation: CASSLWSWDSGANVLTF.

Written as DNA, the CDR3 is TGTGCCTGGAGGGGGGCCGGAAACACCGGGGAGCTGTTTTTT. Translated, it gives CAWRGAGNTGELFF. V gene TRBV30 combines with J gene TRBJ2-2; possibly TRBD1 for D (6 bases). Germline assignment: CDR1 GTSNPN and CDR2 SVGIG (reference sequence). CDR3 size: 14 residues. V was shortened by 3 bases and J by 2 bases, with 10 bases between the two germline ends.

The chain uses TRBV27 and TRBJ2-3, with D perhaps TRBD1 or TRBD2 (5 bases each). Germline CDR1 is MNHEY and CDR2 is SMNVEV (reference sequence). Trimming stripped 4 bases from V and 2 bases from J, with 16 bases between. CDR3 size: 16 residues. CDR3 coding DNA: TGTGCCAGCAGTTCCCCTCGGGACGGGTTCACAGATACGCAGTATTTT. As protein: CASSSPRDGFTDTQYF.

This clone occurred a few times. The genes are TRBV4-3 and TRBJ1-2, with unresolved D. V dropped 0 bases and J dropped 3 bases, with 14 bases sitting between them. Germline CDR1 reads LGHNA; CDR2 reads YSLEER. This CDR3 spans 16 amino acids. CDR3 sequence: CASSQDPYYEDYGYTF. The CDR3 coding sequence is TGCGCCAGCAGCCAAGATCCCTACTATGAGGACTATGGCTACACCTTC.

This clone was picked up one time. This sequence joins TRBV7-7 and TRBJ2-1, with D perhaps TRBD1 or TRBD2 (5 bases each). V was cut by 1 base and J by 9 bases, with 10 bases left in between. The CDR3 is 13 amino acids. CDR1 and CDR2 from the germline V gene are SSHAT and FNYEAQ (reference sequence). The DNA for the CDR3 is TGTGCCAGCAGCTTAGGGGGACGTACTGAGCAGTTCTTC. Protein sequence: CASSLGGRTEQFF.

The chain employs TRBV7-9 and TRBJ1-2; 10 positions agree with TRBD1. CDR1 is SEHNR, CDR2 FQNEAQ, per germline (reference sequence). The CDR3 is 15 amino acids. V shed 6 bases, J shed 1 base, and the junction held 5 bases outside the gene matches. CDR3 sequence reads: CASRMTGGINYGYTF. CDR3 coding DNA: TGTGCCAGCAGAATGACAGGGGGCATTAACTATGGCTACACCTTC.

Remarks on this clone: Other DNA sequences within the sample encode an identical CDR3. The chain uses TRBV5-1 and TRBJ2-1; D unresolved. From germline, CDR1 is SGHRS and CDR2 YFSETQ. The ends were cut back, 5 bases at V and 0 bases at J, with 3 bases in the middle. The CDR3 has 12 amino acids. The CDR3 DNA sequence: TGCGCCAGCAGGGACTCCTACAATGAGCAGTTCTTC. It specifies CASRDSYNEQFF.

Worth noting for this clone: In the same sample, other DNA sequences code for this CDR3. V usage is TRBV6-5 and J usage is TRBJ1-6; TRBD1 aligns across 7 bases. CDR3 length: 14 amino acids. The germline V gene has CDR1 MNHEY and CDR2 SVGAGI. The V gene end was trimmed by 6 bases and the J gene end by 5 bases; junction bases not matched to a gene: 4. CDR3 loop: CASSSGTDNSPLHF. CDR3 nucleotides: TGTGCCAGCAGCTCCGGGACAGATAATTCACCCCTCCACTTT.

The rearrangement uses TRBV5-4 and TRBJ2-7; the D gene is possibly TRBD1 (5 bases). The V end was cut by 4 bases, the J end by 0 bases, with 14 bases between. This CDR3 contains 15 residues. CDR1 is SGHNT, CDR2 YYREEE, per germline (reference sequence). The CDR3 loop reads CASSLLGPNSYEQYF. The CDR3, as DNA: TGTGCCAGCAGCCTGCTGGGGCCAAACTCCTACGAGCAGTACTTC.

DNA of the CDR3: TGTGCCAGCAGCTTAGGGGTAGGGACAGGGAGAATGAACACTGAAGCTTTCTTT. Translation gives CASSLGVGTGRMNTEAFF. V is TRBV7-9 and J is TRBJ1-1; 9 nucleotides match TRBD1. Germline V gene lookup returns CDR1 SEHNR and CDR2 FQNEAQ (reference sequence). Trimming took 1 base from V and 0 from J; bases not matched to a gene: 9. The CDR3 sequence is 18 residues long.

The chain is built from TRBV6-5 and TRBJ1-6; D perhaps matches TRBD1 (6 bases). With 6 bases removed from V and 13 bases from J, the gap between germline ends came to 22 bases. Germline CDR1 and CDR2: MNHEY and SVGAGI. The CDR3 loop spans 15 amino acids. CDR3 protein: CASSQGSGVQAPLHF. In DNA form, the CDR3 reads TGTGCCAGCAGCCAAGGGTCAGGGGTGCAGGCGCCCCTCCACTTT.

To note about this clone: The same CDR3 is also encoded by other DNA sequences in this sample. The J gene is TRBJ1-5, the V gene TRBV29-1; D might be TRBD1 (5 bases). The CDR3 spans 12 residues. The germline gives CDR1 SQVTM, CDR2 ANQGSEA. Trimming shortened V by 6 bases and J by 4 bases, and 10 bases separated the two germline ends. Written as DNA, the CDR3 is TGCAGCGTGGGGAACAGGAATCAGCCCCAGCATTTT. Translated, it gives CSVGNRNQPQHF.

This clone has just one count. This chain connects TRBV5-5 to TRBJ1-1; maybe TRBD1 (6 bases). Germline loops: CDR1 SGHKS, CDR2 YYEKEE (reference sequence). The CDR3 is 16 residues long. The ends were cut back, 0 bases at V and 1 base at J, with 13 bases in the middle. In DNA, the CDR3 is TGTGCCAGCAGCTTGGCCCCCAGGGGACGGAACACTGAAGCTTTCTTT. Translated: CASSLAPRGRNTEAFF.

The CDR3 spells CSVGGQRTDTQYF. As DNA, the CDR3 is TGCAGCGTGGGAGGACAGCGCACAGATACGCAGTATTTT. The J gene is TRBJ2-3, the V gene TRBV29-1; either TRBD1 or TRBD2 may supply D (6 bases each). The V and J ends lost 6 bases and 1 base respectively, with 11 bases between them. Germline values: CDR1 SQVTM, CDR2 ANQGSEA. This CDR3 has 13 residues.

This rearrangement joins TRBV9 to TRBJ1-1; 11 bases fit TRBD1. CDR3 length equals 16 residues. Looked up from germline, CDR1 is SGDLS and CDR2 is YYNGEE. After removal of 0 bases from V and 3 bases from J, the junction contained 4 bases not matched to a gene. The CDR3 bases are TGTGCCAGCAGCGTAGGGACAGGGGGCGCCGACACTGAAGCTTTCTTT. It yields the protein CASSVGTGGADTEAFF.